These 23 T cell receptor beta chains share one sample of origin, sequenced in a study of T cells in Graves' hyperthyroidism and ophthalmopathy. Amplification of TCR beta CDR3 regions was performed using RNA transcripts as template. The HTBI primer set was used in a first-round RT-PCR of the TCR CDR3. TCRdb processed the multiplex PCR reads anew with MiXCR; each CDR3 protein has one entry. The sample has 490,000 or so distinct CDR3 sequences, just under 20% seen once. The sequencing input was blood. Every receptor here comes from a man aged 35 to 55 with Graves' ophthalmopathy.

This clonotype was detected a few times. J is TRBJ2-7 and V is TRBV27; D is possibly TRBD1 or TRBD2 (5 bases each). This CDR3 has 12 amino acids. Germline CDR1 reads MNHEY; CDR2 reads SMNVEV (reference sequence). The V gene lost 5 bases and the J gene lost 6 bases, with 11 bases spanning the gap. CDR3 protein: CASSLLGTEQYF. The DNA for the CDR3 is TGTGCCAGCAGTCTTCTGGGGACCGAGCAGTACTTC.

This clonotype was seen a handful of times. The chain links TRBV7-9 to TRBJ1-1, with TRBD1 as a possible D gene (5 bases). Trimming cost V 2 bases and J 5 bases, with 18 bases left between them. Germline V gene data show CDR1 as SEHNR and CDR2 as FQNEAQ (reference sequence). The CDR3 runs to 16 residues. This CDR3 is CASSLLKVGVETEAFF. CDR3 bases: TGTGCCAGCAGCTTATTAAAGGTGGGGGTAGAGACTGAAGCTTTCTTT.

The sample holds a few counts of this clonotype. The chain uses TRBV28 and TRBJ1-1; a possible D gene is TRBD1 (5 bases). The CDR3 totals 13 residues. Trimming took 6 bases from V and 3 from J, leaving 11 bases between them. Germline CDR1 reads MDHEN; CDR2 reads SYDVKM. The CDR3 here is CASSSDRHTEAFF. In nucleotides, the CDR3 is TGTGCCAGCAGCTCAGACAGACACACTGAAGCTTTCTTT.

This CDR3 reads CATSGTQYF. In nucleotides, the CDR3 is TGTGCCACCTCGGGGACGCAGTATTTT. The chain employs TRBV14 and TRBJ2-3; weak D call: TRBD2 (5 bases). Germline lookup yields CDR1 SGHDN and CDR2 FVKESK. V lost 10 bases and J 9 bases, leaving 8 bases between the germline ends. The CDR3 is made up of 9 amino acids.

This clonotype was seen a handful of times. One junction end disagrees with the germline gene, perhaps due to a read error. The chain carries TRBV12-3 or TRBV12-4 and TRBJ2-5; TRBD1 aligns across 7 bases. This CDR3 is 13 amino acids long. The CDR3 here is CASSYRGRETQYF. The CDR3 DNA reads TGCGCCAGCAGTTACAGGGGAAGGGAGACCCAGTACTTC.

Ten or more counts support this clonotype. The gene calls are TRBV11-2 and TRBJ2-7; TRBD1 is a possible D gene (5 bases). This CDR3 spans 13 amino acids. Trimming cost V 2 bases and J 3 bases, with 8 bases left between them. Per germline, CDR1 SGHAT and CDR2 FQNNGV. CDR3 sequence (DNA): TGTGCCAGCAGCTTATTAACAGGCTACGAGCAGTACTTC. This encodes CASSLLTGYEQYF.

The chain is built from TRBV2 and TRBJ2-3, with 10 bases fitting TRBD2. Losses at the gene ends were 6 bases for V and 0 bases for J; bases not matched to a gene: 0. The CDR3 is 14 residues long. Germline CDR1 SNHLY, CDR2 FYNNEI. In DNA form, the CDR3 reads TGTGCCAGCAGACTAGCGGGAAGCACAGATACGCAGTATTTT. Translated, it gives CASRLAGSTDTQYF.

Ten or more counts support this clonotype. As DNA, the CDR3 is TGTGCCAGCAGTGAAGAGGGGGCCTTGGAGCAGTACTTC. Encoded protein: CASSEEGALEQYF. The chain links TRBV2 to TRBJ2-7, with 7 bases matching TRBD1. In germline, CDR1 is SNHLY, CDR2 FYNNEI. This CDR3 region has 13 residues. Trimming took 1 base from V and 7 from J; bases not matched to a gene: 4.

This clonotype was seen a handful of times. This rearrangement joins TRBV7-8 to TRBJ1-4; D is possibly TRBD1 (5 bases). The V end lost 4 bases, the J end lost 8 bases, and 8 bases lay between the germline ends. Germline-derived CDR1 and CDR2 are SGHVS and FQNEAQ. CDR3 length: 12 amino acids. The CDR3 nucleotides read TGTGCCAGCAGCTCCGAGGGGGAAAAACTGTTTTTT. Encoded protein: CASSSEGEKLFF.

This rearrangement joins TRBV6-1 to TRBJ2-5; possibly TRBD1 or TRBD2 for D (5 bases each). The CDR3 covers 13 residues. Germline V lookup: CDR1 MNHNS, CDR2 SASEGT. The V end lost 4 bases, the J end lost 2 bases, and 8 bases lay between the germline ends. The CDR3 sequence is CASSVGTQETQYF. In DNA, the CDR3 is TGTGCCAGCAGTGTCGGGACGCAAGAGACCCAGTACTTC.

In its sample, this clonotype was seen many times. The chain combines TRBV7-6 with TRBJ2-1; possibly TRBD2 for D (6 bases). CDR3 size: 16 residues. V gave up 2 bases and J gave up 5 bases, with 16 bases separating them. Germline CDR1 SGHVS, CDR2 FNYEAQ. This CDR3 reads CASSLSRGVGHNEQFF. In DNA form, the CDR3 reads TGTGCCAGCAGCTTATCCCGCGGGGTGGGCCACAATGAGCAGTTCTTC.

This clonotype was recorded a few times. CDR3 DNA sequence: TGTGCCTGGGAGCTTAGCGGGAGTACCGGGGAGCTGTTTTTT. Translated: CAWELSGSTGELFF. The V call is TRBV30, the J call TRBJ2-2; 9 nucleotides agree with TRBD2. There are 14 residues in the CDR3. Germline trimming cut 5 bases from V and 5 bases from J; bases unmatched to any gene: 6. Germline CDR1 reads GTSNPN; CDR2 reads SVGIG (reference sequence).

The table lists this clonotype with a few counts. V is TRBV5-1 and J is TRBJ1-1, with D uncertain. V lost 1 base and J 6 bases, leaving 10 bases between the germline ends. The CDR3 consists of 13 residues. CDR1 and CDR2 (germline): SGHRS, YFSETQ. This CDR3 is CASSLSPISEAFF. Written as DNA, the CDR3 is TGCGCCAGCAGCTTGTCGCCAATATCTGAAGCTTTCTTT.

This clonotype was counted at least ten times. One junction end does not reproduce the germline sequence, and a read error may be involved. This chain links TRBV4-3 with TRBJ2-7; perhaps TRBD1 as D (5 bases). CDR1 and CDR2 (germline): LGHNA, YSLEER. This CDR3 is built from 15 residues. CDR3 sequence: CASSQEARGSYEQYF. CDR3 sequence (DNA): TGCGCCAGCAGTCAAGAGGCTAGGGGCTCCTACGAGCAGTACTTC.

About this clonotype: Just one base apart from a much larger clone, this may be a read error. The chain joins TRBV5-1 to TRBJ2-1; D unresolved. Germline V gene data show CDR1 as SGHRS and CDR2 as YFSETQ. The CDR3 is 15 residues long. V was trimmed by 0 bases and J by 6 bases, leaving 13 bases between them. Written as DNA, the CDR3 is TGCGCCAGCAGCTTGGGCCAGAGCATCATCAATGAGCAGTTCTTC. It encodes CASSLGQSIINEQFF.

The chain joins TRBV6-1 to TRBJ1-3, with D perhaps TRBD1 (6 bases). This CDR3 is built from 15 residues. Trimming removed 3 bases at V and 2 bases at J, with 11 bases between. Germline assignment: CDR1 MNHNS and CDR2 SASEGT. As DNA, the CDR3 is TGTGCCAGCAGTGAGATTACAGGGACTGGAAACACCATATATTTT. It codes for CASSEITGTGNTIYF.

This clonotype was recorded at least ten times. The J gene is TRBJ2-7, the V gene TRBV7-2, with 12 bases lining up with TRBD2. CDR1 SGHTA and CDR2 FQGNSA come from the germline V gene. V trimming: 0 bases; J trimming: 6 bases; junction bases outside the gene matches: 6. This CDR3 spans 16 amino acids. Written as DNA, the CDR3 is TGTGCCAGCAGCTTAGCGCAGGGACTAGCGGGTGGCGAGCAGTACTTC. Translating it yields CASSLAQGLAGGEQYF.

This clonotype was seen a few times. The chain employs TRBV11-2 and TRBJ2-7; TRBD1 might be the D (5 bases). From germline, CDR1 is SGHAT and CDR2 FQNNGV. The V end lost 4 bases, the J end lost 6 bases, and 19 bases lay between the germline ends. The CDR3 contains 15 residues. CDR3 region: CASSSYGQGRVEQYF. CDR3 sequence (DNA): TGTGCCAGCAGCTCCTATGGGCAGGGTAGGGTCGAGCAGTACTTC.

The CDR3 sequence: CASCPGQSGGMSEQFF. The CDR3 DNA is TGTGCCAGCTGTCCTGGGCAGTCAGGGGGCATGAGTGAGCAGTTCTTC. The chain employs TRBV11-2 and TRBJ2-1; 8 bases agree with TRBD1. Trimming at V came to 8 bases and at J to 9 bases, leaving 18 bases not matched to a gene. Germline CDR1 and CDR2: SGHAT and FQNNGV. The CDR3 runs to 16 residues.

V is TRBV16 and J is TRBJ2-7; TRBD1 is a possible D gene (5 bases). The germline V and J ends were trimmed by 0 bases and 4 bases, with 13 bases remaining between them. Germline CDR1 KGHSY, CDR2 FQNENV. This CDR3 comprises 15 residues. The CDR3 sequence: CASSQSWQGLYEQYF. CDR3 DNA: TGTGCCAGCAGCCAATCGTGGCAGGGCCTATACGAGCAGTACTTC.

The chain has TRBV24-1 and TRBJ2-1; unclear D gene. The CDR3 covers 12 residues. Trimming stripped 5 bases from V and 8 bases from J, with 9 bases between. The germline CDR1 and CDR2 sequences are KGHDR and SFDVKD. This chain's CDR3 is CATSVRGYEQFF. For the CDR3, the DNA is TGTGCCACCAGTGTACGAGGATATGAGCAGTTCTTC.

CDR3 in DNA: TGCGCCAGCAAATCTAGCGCCCTTAGCTCCTACAATGAGCAGTTCTTC. Translating it yields CASKSSALSSYNEQFF. The chain uses TRBV4-1 and TRBJ2-1, with a weak D call TRBD2 (6 bases). Between the trimmed V and J ends, which lost 7 bases and 0 bases, there was a span of 16 bases. This CDR3 is built from 16 residues. Germline loops: CDR1 MGHRA, CDR2 YSYEKL.

The chain links TRBV30 to TRBJ1-6, with a tentative D call TRBD1 (5 bases). The CDR3 sequence is 16 residues long. Germline lookup yields CDR1 GTSNPN and CDR2 SVGIG (reference sequence). Deletions cut 3 bases from V and 4 bases from J, with 16 bases between. The CDR3: CAWSSIGRGYNSPLHF. In DNA, the CDR3 is TGTGCCTGGAGCTCGATAGGAAGGGGTTATAATTCACCCCTCCACTTT.